This T cell receptor beta chain was documented in a study of beta chain features in type 1 diabetes. The study, taken as a whole, reports: A PCR bias possibly favoring shorter templates would apply equally to patients and controls. Moderately but significantly shorter TCRB CDR3s were found in Type 1 diabetes patients in all four CD4+ subsets. A greater similarity of naive, central memory and Treg TCRB repertoires was seen among patients than among healthy donors.

Germline CDR1 reads SQVTM; CDR2 reads ANQGSEA. V was pared by 4 bases and J by 7 bases, with 16 bases of the junction left unmatched. This CDR3 has 16 amino acids. Sequencing targeted expressed TCRB transcripts, as all isolated RNA had been reverse transcribed. Here immunoSEQ multiplex PCR was the method, and the copy in TCRdb shows in-frame clones only, minus some. The data contain 40,000 to 60,000 clones, around 60% of them singletons. As regards this clone: Its antigen remains unknown.

The single heparinised draw taken from each donor contained roughly 100 mL of blood on average. Via the markers CD45RO/CCR7/CD25/CD127/CD95/CD27, stem cell-like memory, regulatory, central memory and naive CD4+ cells were sorted. This receptor was obtained from a woman in her twenties or thirties with type 1 diabetes. Sequencing used stem cell memory CD4+ T cells from blood. This chain joins TRBV29-1 and TRBJ1-2, with 9 positions matching TRBD1. The CDR3 bases are TGCAGCGTTGGTGACCGGGACAGGGTACTATCGACTGGCTACACCTTC. Amino acids: CSVGDRDRVLSTGYTF.